This T cell receptor beta chain was found in a study of T cells expressing NK-cell markers. Findings and limits, study-wide: In a few donors, these clonotypes also led the CD3+CD56-NKG2C+ fraction.

After re-calling the 5' RACE reads, TCRdb lists one entry per CDR3 protein, DNA absent. The sample table includes 200,000 to 300,000 distinct CDR3 sequences. On this clonotype: Its cognate antigen is unknown.

This clonotype originated in a man aged 18 to 29 in good health. The sequenced sample consisted of blood T cells: a sorted CD56 or NKG2C T cell subset, CD4+ or CD8+ T cells, or bulk PBMC T cells (not recorded which).

The CDR3 region is CATRGGVHEQFF. The J gene is TRBJ2-1, the V gene TRBV12-3 or TRBV12-4; without DNA, the TCRdb call of TRBD1 cannot be checked. There are 12 residues in the CDR3.